Below are 20 T cell receptor beta chains sequenced from a single sample in a study of cytomegalovirus exposure and HLA in healthy donors. 60 Vbeta and 13 Jbeta primers were used in PCR. TCRdb's copy holds only in-frame clones and misses some; the assay was immunoSEQ multiplex PCR. In the table there are fewer than 200,000 clones, roughly 80% of which are singletons. The sequenced sample consisted of PBMCs. The receptor set was obtained from a woman aged 30 to 39 in good health and CMV-seropositive.

The chain has TRBV5-1 and TRBJ1-1; no clear D. CDR3 length equals 13 residues. Germline-derived CDR1 and CDR2 are SGHRS and YFSETQ. V was shortened by 0 bases and J by 2 bases, with 5 bases between the two germline ends. The CDR3 coding sequence is TGCGCCAGCAGCTTGGAATATAACACTGAAGCTTTCTTT. Translation: CASSLEYNTEAFF.

The J gene is TRBJ1-4, the V gene TRBV5-5; D call uncertain. V was shortened by 0 bases and J by 11 bases, with 14 bases between the two germline ends. Germline CDR1 reads SGHKS; CDR2 reads YYEKEE (reference sequence). The CDR3 is 14 residues long. The CDR3 loop is CASSLGGSLGKLFF. As DNA, the CDR3 is TGTGCCAGCAGCTTGGGTGGGTCCCTCGGGAAACTGTTTTTT.

The rearrangement links TRBV7-2 to TRBJ2-1, with 13 bases fitting TRBD2. J was trimmed by 4 bases and V by 7 bases; bases with no gene match: 4. The CDR3 totals 15 residues. Germline V CDR1 and CDR2: SGHTA, FQGNSA. The CDR3 loop is CASTTLAGGYNEQFF. The CDR3 nucleotides are TGTGCCAGCACTACACTAGCGGGGGGGTACAATGAGCAGTTCTTC.

This clone was seen just once. V and J are TRBV29-1 and TRBJ1-2; D may be TRBD1 (5 bases). V shed 4 bases and J shed 8 bases, with 14 bases lying between them. The germline V gene encodes CDR1 SQVTM and CDR2 ANQGSEA. The CDR3 contains 12 residues. CDR3 region: CSVGGRREGYTF. DNA for the CDR3: TGCAGCGTTGGGGGACGGCGGGAGGGCTACACCTTC.

This chain connects TRBV27 to TRBJ1-1; D perhaps matches TRBD1 (6 bases). Germline values: CDR1 MNHEY, CDR2 SMNVEV (reference sequence). The CDR3 is 13 residues long. The ends were cut back, 10 bases at V and 3 bases at J, with 15 bases in the middle. The CDR3 reads CATQQGGHTEAFF. CDR3 coding DNA: TGTGCCACCCAACAGGGCGGCCACACTGAAGCTTTCTTT.

J is TRBJ1-4 and V is TRBV7-8; weak D call: TRBD1 (6 bases). This CDR3 region has 16 residues. Germline CDR1 is SGHVS and CDR2 is FQNEAQ. The V and J ends lost 5 bases and 6 bases respectively, with 19 bases between them. CDR3 sequence reads: CASSLDERGAYEKLFF. CDR3 DNA sequence: TGTGCCAGCAGCCTAGACGAGCGGGGGGCGTATGAAAAACTGTTTTTT.

The chain employs TRBV7-2 and TRBJ2-5; TRBD1 aligns across 9 bases. Germline CDR1 SGHTA, CDR2 FQGNSA. Trimming removed 1 base from V and 4 bases from J; junction bases left unmatched: 4. The CDR3 sequence is 15 residues long. The DNA for the CDR3 is TGTGCCAGCAGCTTAGTACGGACAGGGGCAGAGACCCAGTACTTC. The encoded protein is CASSLVRTGAETQYF.

V usage is TRBV6-1 and J usage is TRBJ1-2, with unresolved D. The V gene's germline CDR1 is MNHNS and CDR2 SASEGT. V lost 3 bases to trimming and J lost 8 bases, with 13 bases between them. The CDR3 is 13 amino acids. The DNA of the CDR3 is TGTGCCAGCAGTGAGACAATATCTATGGGCTACACCTTC. It encodes CASSETISMGYTF.

This clone was counted only a few times. This chain joins TRBV11-2 and TRBJ2-7; weak D call: TRBD2 (7 bases). This CDR3 is 15 amino acids long. Germline CDR1 SGHAT, CDR2 FQNNGV. The V gene lost 2 bases and the J gene lost 0 bases, with 11 bases spanning the gap. CDR3 DNA sequence: TGTGCCAGCAGCTTACAGGCGGGGGCCTCCTACGAGCAGTACTTC. It translates to CASSLQAGASYEQYF.

The CDR3 sequence: CASSFFLTGGQETQYF. In DNA form, the CDR3 reads TGCGCCAGCAGCTTTTTTCTAACGGGGGGGCAGGAGACCCAGTACTTC. The chain recombines TRBV5-1 with TRBJ2-5; 8 positions agree with TRBD2. Germline CDR1 and CDR2: SGHRS and YFSETQ. This CDR3 spans 16 amino acids. Trimming at V came to 2 bases and at J to 5 bases, leaving 11 bases not matched to a gene.

V is TRBV30 and J is TRBJ1-1; no clear D. V lost 4 bases and J 2 bases, leaving 11 bases between the germline ends. There are 13 residues in the CDR3. Germline assignment: CDR1 GTSNPN and CDR2 SVGIG (reference sequence). Here the CDR3 reads CAWNQFENTEAFF. DNA of the CDR3: TGTGCCTGGAACCAGTTCGAAAACACTGAAGCTTTCTTT.

The chain employs TRBV19 and TRBJ1-2, with 9 positions matching TRBD1. Germline V gives CDR1 LNHDA, CDR2 SQIVND (reference sequence). V shed 6 bases, J shed 3 bases, and the junction held 11 bases outside the gene matches. This CDR3 contains 16 residues. CDR3 sequence: CASSSQSGTGYYGYTF. The CDR3 DNA sequence: TGTGCCAGTAGCTCCCAGTCCGGGACAGGGTACTATGGCTACACCTTC.

The chain is built from TRBV12-5 and TRBJ2-7; D call uncertain. Trimming pared 1 base from V and 1 base from J, leaving 5 bases between. Germline V lookup: CDR1 LGHNT, CDR2 FRNRAP. This CDR3 spans 13 amino acids. CDR3 protein: CASGLDGSYEQYF. CDR3 nucleotides: TGTGCTAGTGGTTTGGACGGTTCCTACGAGCAGTACTTC.

This rearrangement joins TRBV28 to TRBJ2-1, with TRBD1 as a possible D gene (6 bases). This CDR3 is built from 13 residues. Deletions cut 6 bases from V and 4 bases from J, with 10 bases between. Germline V gives CDR1 MDHEN, CDR2 SYDVKM. CDR3 sequence reads: CASRRTEYNEQFF. CDR3 bases: TGTGCCAGCAGGAGGACAGAATACAATGAGCAGTTCTTC.

Comments on this clone: Mismatch with germline at one junction end may stem from a read error. The V and J genes are TRBV6-6 and TRBJ2-1, with D possibly TRBD2 on 7 matching bases. CDR1 and CDR2 from the germline V gene are MNHNY and SVGAGI (reference sequence). The CDR3 contains 16 residues. DNA for the CDR3: TGTGCCAGCAGTTACTCGCTAAGGGGGGGGGACAAGGAGCAGTTCTTC. This gives the protein CASSYSLRGGDKEQFF.

This clone was counted a single time. V is TRBV2 and J is TRBJ2-7; 9 nucleotides agree with TRBD1. In germline, CDR1 is SNHLY, CDR2 FYNNEI. V gave up 5 bases and J gave up 5 bases; unmatched junction bases: 10. The CDR3 contains 15 residues. In DNA, the CDR3 is TGTGCCAGCAGTAGACCCGGGACAGGGAGGGACGAGCAGTACTTC. Protein sequence: CASSRPGTGRDEQYF.

J is TRBJ2-1 and V is TRBV7-9, with D unclear. V lost 4 bases to trimming and J lost 2 bases, with 6 bases between them. Per germline, CDR1 SEHNR and CDR2 FQNEAQ (reference sequence). CDR3 size: 13 residues. The CDR3 DNA reads TGTGCCAGCAGCTCCCTAGCCTACAATGAGCAGTTCTTC. It yields the protein CASSSLAYNEQFF.

The J gene is TRBJ2-3, the V gene TRBV27, with D perhaps matching TRBD1 (7 bases). Trimming cost V 4 bases and J 2 bases, with 16 bases left between them. The CDR3 is 16 residues long. CDR1 MNHEY and CDR2 SMNVEV come from the germline V gene (reference sequence). CDR3 residues: CASSSFAGQITDTQYF. The CDR3 DNA sequence: TGTGCCAGCAGTTCTTTTGCGGGACAGATCACAGATACGCAGTATTTT.

The V call is TRBV5-1, the J call TRBJ2-5; TRBD2 matches at 8 bases. J lost 1 base, V lost 4 bases, and 3 bases had no gene match. This CDR3 is built from 14 residues. CDR1 is SGHRS, CDR2 YFSETQ, per germline. The CDR3 DNA sequence: TGCGCCAGCAGCCCAAGCGGGGGCCAAGAGACCCAGTACTTC. This encodes CASSPSGGQETQYF.

The chain is built from TRBV6-5 and TRBJ2-3; maybe TRBD2 (7 bases). The CDR3 runs to 15 residues. Germline loops: CDR1 MNHEY, CDR2 SVGAGI. The germline V and J ends were trimmed by 4 bases and 0 bases, with 11 bases remaining between them. CDR3 sequence reads: CASSSGGPSTDTQYF. CDR3 bases: TGTGCCAGCAGTTCCGGGGGGCCGAGCACAGATACGCAGTATTTT.